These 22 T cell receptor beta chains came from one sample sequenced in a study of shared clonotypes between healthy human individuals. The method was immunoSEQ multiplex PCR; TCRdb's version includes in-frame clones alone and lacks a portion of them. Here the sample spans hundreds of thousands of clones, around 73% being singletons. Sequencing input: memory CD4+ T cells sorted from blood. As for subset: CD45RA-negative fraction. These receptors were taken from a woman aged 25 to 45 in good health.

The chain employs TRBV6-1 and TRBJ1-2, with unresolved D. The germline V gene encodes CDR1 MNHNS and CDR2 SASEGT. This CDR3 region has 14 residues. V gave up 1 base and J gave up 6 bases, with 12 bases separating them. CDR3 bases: TGTGCCAGCAGTGAAGATCGTCGGGGTAATGGCTACACCTTC. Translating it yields CASSEDRRGNGYTF.

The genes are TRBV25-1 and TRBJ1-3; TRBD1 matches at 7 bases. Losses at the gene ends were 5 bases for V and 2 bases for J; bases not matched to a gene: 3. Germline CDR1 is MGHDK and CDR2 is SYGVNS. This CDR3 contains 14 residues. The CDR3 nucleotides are TGTGCCAGCAGTTCCGACAGGGCTGGAAACACCATATATTTT. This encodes CASSSDRAGNTIYF.

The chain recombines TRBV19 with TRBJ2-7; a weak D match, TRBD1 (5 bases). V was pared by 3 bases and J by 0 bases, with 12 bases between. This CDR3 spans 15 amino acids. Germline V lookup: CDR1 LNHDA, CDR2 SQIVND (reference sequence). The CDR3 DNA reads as TGTGCCAGTAGTATGTCTTGGACATCCTCCTACGAGCAGTACTTC. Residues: CASSMSWTSSYEQYF.

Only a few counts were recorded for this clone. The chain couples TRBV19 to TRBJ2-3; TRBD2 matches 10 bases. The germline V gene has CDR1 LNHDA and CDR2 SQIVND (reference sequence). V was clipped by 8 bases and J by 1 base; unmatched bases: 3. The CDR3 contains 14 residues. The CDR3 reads CASEREGGTDTQYF. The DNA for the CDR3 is TGTGCCAGTGAGCGGGAGGGGGGCACAGATACGCAGTATTTT.

The CDR3 region is CASSIVPRGLETQYF. Written as DNA, the CDR3 is TGTGCCAGTAGTATAGTCCCCAGGGGCTTGGAGACCCAGTACTTC. The gene calls are TRBV19 and TRBJ2-5; D perhaps matches TRBD1 (6 bases). Germline V lookup: CDR1 LNHDA, CDR2 SQIVND (reference sequence). The CDR3 has 15 residues. The germline V and J ends were trimmed by 1 base and 5 bases, with 14 bases remaining between them.

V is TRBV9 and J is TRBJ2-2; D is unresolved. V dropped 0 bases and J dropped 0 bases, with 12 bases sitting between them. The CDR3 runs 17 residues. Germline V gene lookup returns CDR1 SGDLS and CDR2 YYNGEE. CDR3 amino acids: CASSVGVRASNTGELFF. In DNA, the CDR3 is TGTGCCAGCAGCGTAGGGGTTCGGGCTTCGAACACCGGGGAGCTGTTTTTT.

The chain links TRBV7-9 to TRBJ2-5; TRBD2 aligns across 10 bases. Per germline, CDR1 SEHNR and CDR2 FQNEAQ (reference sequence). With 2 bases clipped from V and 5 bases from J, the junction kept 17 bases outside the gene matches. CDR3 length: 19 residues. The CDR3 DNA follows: TGTGCCAGCAGCTTATTTCGGCGAGGGCTAGCGGGAGTTGATGAGACCCAGTACTTC. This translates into CASSLFRRGLAGVDETQYF.

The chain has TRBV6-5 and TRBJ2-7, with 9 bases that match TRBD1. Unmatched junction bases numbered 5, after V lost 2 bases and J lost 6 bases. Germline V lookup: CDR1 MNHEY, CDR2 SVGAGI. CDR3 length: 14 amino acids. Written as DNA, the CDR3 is TGTGCCAGCAGTTACGGGGACAGGGCTGGCGAGCAGTACTTC. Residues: CASSYGDRAGEQYF.

The chain's CDR3 is CASSVTLQETQYF. CDR3 bases: TGTGCCAGCAGTGTCACACTACAAGAGACCCAGTACTTC. The chain employs TRBV2 and TRBJ2-5; D remains ambiguous. V was trimmed by 4 bases and J by 2 bases, leaving 8 bases between them. The CDR3 extends over 13 amino acids. In germline, CDR1 is SNHLY, CDR2 FYNNEI.

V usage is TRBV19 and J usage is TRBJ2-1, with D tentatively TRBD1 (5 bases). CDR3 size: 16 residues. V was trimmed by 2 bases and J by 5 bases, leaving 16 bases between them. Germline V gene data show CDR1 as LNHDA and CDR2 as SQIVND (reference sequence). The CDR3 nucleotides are TGTGCCAGTAGTATAATGTCGACAGTTGGCCACAATGAGCAGTTCTTC. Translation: CASSIMSTVGHNEQFF. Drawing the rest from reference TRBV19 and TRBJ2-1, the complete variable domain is DGGITQSPKYLFRKEGQNVTLSCEQNLNHDAMYWYRQDPGQGLRLIYYSQIVNDFQKGDIAEGYSVSREKKESFPLTVTSAQKNPTAFYLCASSIMSTVGHNEQFFGPGTRLTVL.

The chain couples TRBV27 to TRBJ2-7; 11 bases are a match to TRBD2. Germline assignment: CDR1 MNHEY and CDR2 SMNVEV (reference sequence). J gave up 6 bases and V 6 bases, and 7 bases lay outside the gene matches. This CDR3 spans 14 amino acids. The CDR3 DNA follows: TGTGCCAGCAGGCCCGGGACTAGCGGCCTCGAGCAGTACTTC. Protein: CASRPGTSGLEQYF.

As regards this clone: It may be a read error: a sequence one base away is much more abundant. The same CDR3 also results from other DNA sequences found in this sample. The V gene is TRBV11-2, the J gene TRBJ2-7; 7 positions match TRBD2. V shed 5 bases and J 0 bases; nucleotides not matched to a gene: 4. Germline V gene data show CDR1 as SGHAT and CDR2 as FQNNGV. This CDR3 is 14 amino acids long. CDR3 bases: TGTGCCAGCAGCCCACAGCGGGACTCCTACGAGCAGTACTTC. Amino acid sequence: CASSPQRDSYEQYF.

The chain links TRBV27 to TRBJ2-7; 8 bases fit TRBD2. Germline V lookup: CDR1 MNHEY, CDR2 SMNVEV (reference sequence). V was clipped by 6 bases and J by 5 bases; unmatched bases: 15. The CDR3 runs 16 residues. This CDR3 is CASSLKASGPPHEQYF. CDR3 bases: TGTGCCAGCAGCTTAAAGGCTAGCGGGCCCCCCCACGAGCAGTACTTC.

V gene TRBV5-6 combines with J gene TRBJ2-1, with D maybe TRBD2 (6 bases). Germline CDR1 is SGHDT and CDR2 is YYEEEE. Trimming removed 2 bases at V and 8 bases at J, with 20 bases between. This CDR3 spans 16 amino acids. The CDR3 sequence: CASSLRLVGGRDEQFF. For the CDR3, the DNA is TGTGCCAGCAGCTTAAGACTCGTGGGAGGTCGGGATGAGCAGTTCTTC.

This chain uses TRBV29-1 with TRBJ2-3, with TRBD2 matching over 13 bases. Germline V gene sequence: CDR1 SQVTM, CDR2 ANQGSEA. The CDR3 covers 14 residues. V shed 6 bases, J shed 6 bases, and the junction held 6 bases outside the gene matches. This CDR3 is CSVLLAGGRDTQYF. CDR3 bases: TGCAGCGTCTTACTAGCGGGAGGGAGGGATACGCAGTATTTT.

The CDR3 bases are TGTGCCAGCAGTTTCCTCGGACGGACCTCCTACGAGCAGTACTTC. It yields the protein CASSFLGRTSYEQYF. This chain connects TRBV27 to TRBJ2-7; D remains ambiguous. CDR1 MNHEY and CDR2 SMNVEV come from the germline V gene (reference sequence). V lost 3 bases, J lost 0 bases, and 12 bases lay in between. The CDR3 length is 15 residues.

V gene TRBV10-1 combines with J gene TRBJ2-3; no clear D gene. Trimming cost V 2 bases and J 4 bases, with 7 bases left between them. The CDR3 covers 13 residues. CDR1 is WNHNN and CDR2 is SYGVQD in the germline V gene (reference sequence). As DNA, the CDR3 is TGCGCCAGCAGTGAGGTAGCCGCAGATACGCAGTATTTT. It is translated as CASSEVAADTQYF.

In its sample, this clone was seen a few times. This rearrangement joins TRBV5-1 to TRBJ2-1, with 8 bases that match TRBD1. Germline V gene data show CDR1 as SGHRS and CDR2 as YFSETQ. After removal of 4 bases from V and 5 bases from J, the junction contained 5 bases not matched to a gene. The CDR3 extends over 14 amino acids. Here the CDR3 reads CASSLGQVDNEQFF. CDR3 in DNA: TGCGCCAGCAGCCTGGGACAGGTCGACAATGAGCAGTTCTTC.

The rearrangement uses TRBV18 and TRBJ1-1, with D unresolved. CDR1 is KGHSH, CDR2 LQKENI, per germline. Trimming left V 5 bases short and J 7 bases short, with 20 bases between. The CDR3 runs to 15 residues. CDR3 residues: CASSSSSREVGEAFF. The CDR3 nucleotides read TGTGCCAGCTCATCCTCCTCCCGGGAGGTAGGTGAAGCTTTCTTT.

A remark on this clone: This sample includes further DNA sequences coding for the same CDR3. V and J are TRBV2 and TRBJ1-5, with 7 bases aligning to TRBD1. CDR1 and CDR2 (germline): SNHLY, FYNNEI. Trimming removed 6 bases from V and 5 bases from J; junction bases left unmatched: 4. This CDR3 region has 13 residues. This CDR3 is CASSRDSYQPQHF. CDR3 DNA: TGTGCCAGCAGCCGGGACAGTTATCAGCCCCAGCATTTT.

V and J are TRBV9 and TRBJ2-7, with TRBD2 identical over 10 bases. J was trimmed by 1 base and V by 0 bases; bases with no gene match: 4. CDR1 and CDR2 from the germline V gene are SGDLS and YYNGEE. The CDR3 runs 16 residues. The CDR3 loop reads CASSVGSSGGSYEQYF. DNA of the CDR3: TGTGCCAGCAGCGTAGGGTCTAGCGGGGGATCCTACGAGCAGTACTTC.

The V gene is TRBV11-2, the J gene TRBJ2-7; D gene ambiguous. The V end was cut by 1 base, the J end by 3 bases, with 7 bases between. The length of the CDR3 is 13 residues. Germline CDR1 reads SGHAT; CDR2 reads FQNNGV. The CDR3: CASSLVTVYEQYF. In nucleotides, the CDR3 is TGTGCCAGCAGCTTAGTCACCGTCTACGAGCAGTACTTC.